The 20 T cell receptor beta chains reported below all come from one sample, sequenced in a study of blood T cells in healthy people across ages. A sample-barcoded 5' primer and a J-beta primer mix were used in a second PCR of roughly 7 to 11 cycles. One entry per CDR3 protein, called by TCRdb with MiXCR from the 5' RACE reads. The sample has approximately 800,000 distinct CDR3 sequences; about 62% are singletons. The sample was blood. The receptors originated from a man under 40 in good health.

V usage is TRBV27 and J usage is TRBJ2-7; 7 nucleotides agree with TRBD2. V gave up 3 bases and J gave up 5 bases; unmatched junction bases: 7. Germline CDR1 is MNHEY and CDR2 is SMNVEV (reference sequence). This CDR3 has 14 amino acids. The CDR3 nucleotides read TGTGCCAGCAGTTTTCAACTAGCGAGCGACGAGCAGTACTTC. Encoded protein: CASSFQLASDEQYF.

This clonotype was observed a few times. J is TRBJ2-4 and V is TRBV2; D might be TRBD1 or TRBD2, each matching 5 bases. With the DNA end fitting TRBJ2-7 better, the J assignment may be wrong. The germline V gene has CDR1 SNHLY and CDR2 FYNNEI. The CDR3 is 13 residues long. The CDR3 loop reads CASKGTFDYEQYF. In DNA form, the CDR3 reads TGTGCCAGCAAGGGGACCTTTGACTACGAGCAGTACTTC.

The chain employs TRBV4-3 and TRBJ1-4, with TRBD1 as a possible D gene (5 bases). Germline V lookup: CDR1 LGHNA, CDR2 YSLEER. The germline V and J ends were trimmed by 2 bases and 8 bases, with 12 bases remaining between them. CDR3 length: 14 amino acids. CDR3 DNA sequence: TGCGCCAGCAGCCAAAGCAGGGTTGGGGAAAAACTGTTTTTT. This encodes CASSQSRVGEKLFF.

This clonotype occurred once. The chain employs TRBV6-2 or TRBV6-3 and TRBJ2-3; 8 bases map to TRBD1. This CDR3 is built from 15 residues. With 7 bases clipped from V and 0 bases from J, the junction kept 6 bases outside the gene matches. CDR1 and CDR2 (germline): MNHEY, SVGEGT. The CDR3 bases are TGTGCCAGCAATAACAGGGGGACTAGCACAGATACGCAGTATTTT. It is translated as CASNNRGTSTDTQYF.

CDR3 in amino acids: CALTGVSASYEQYF. The CDR3 nucleotides are TGTGCCTTAACAGGGGTCTCGGCCTCCTACGAGCAGTACTTC. The V gene is TRBV2, the J gene TRBJ2-7, with TRBD1 identical over 7 bases. V shed 11 bases and J 0 bases; nucleotides not matched to a gene: 10. Germline V gene sequence: CDR1 SNHLY, CDR2 FYNNEI. The CDR3 length is 14 residues.

For the CDR3, the DNA is TGTGCCAGCAGGGGTATCTCCTACAATGGGCAGTACTTC. As protein: CASRGISYNGQYF. The chain combines TRBV6-5 with TRBJ2-5, with unresolved D. The V end lost 6 bases, the J end lost 11 bases, and 19 bases lay between the germline ends. Germline assignment: CDR1 MNHEY and CDR2 SVGAGI. The CDR3 loop spans 13 amino acids.

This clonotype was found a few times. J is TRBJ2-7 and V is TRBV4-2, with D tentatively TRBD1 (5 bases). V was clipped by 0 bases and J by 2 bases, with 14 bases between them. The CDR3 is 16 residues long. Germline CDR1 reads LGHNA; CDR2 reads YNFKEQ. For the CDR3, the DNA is TGTGCCAGCAGCCAAGATGGGCTCCCCAGGGCCTACGAGCAGTACTTC. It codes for CASSQDGLPRAYEQYF.

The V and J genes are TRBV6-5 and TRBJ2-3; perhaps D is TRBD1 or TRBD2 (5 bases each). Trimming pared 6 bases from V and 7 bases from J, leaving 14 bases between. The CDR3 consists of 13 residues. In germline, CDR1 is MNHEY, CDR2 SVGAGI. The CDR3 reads CASSPGQGHTQYF. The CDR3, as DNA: TGTGCCAGCAGCCCAGGGCAGGGACATACGCAGTATTTT.

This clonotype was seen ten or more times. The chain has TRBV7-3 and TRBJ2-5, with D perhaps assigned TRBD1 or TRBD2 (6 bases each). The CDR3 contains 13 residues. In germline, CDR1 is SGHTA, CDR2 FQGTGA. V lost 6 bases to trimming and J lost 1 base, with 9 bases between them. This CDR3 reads CASSRGVQETQYF. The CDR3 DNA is TGTGCCAGCAGTAGGGGGGTCCAAGAGACCCAGTACTTC.

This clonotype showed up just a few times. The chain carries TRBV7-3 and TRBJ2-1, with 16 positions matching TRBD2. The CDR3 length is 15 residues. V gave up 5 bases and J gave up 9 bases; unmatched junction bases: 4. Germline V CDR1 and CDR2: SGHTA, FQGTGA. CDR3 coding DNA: TGTGCCAGCAGCAAGGGACTAGCGGGGGGGCCTGAGCAGTTCTTC. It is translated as CASSKGLAGGPEQFF.

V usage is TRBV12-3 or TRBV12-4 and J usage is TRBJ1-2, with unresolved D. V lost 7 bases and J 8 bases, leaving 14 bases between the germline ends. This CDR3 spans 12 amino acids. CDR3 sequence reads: CASTLENLGYTF. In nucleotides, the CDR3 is TGTGCCAGCACCCTAGAAAACCTGGGCTACACCTTC.

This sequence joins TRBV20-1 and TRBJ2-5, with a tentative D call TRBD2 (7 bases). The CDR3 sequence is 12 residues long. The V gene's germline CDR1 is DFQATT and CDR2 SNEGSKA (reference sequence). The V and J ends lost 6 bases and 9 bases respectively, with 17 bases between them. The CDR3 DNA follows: TGCAGTGCAGGGGAGGGGCCAGGGGCCCAGTACTTC. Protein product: CSAGEGPGAQYF.

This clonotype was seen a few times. In DNA form, the CDR3 reads TGCAGTGCTGAGGGCGATGTTGGGGAGGCTAATGAAAAACTGTTTTTT. The encoded protein is CSAEGDVGEANEKLFF. The rearrangement uses TRBV20-1 and TRBJ1-4; D not certain. This CDR3 comprises 16 residues. V was shortened by 5 bases and J by 3 bases, with 19 bases between the two germline ends. Germline CDR1 is DFQATT and CDR2 is SNEGSKA (reference sequence).

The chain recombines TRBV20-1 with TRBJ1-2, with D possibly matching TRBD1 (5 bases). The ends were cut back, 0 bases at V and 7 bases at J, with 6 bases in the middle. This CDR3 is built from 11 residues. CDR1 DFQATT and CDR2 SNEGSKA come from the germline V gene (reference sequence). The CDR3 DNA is TGCAGTGCTAGAGATGGGGCTGGCTACACCTTC. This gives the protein CSARDGAGYTF.

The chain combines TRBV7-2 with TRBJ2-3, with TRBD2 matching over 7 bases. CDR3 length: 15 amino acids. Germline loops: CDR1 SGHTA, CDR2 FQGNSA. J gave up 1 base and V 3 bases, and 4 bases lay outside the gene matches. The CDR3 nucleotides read TGTGCCAGCAGCTTTCGGGGGGACCGCACAGATACGCAGTATTTT. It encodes CASSFRGDRTDTQYF.

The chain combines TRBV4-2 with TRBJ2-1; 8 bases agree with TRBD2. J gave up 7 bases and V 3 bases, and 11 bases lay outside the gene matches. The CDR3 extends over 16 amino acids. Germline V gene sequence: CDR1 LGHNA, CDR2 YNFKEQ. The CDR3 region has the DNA TGTGCCAGCAGCCATCTCTCCGATAGCGGGGCGAATGAGCAGTTCTTC. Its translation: CASSHLSDSGANEQFF.

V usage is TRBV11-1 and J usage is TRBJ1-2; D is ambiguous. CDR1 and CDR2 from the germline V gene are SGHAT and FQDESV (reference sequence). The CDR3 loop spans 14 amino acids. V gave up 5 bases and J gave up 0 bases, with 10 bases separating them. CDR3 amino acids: CASSEMRANYGYTF. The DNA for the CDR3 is TGTGCCAGCAGCGAGATGAGGGCTAACTATGGCTACACCTTC.

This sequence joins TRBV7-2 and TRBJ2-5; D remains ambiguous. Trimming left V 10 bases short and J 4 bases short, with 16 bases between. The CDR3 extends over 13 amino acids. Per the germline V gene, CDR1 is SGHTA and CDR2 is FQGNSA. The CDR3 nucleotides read TGTGCCACCTCAAATAGGCCCCGAGAGACCCAGTACTTC. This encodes CATSNRPRETQYF.

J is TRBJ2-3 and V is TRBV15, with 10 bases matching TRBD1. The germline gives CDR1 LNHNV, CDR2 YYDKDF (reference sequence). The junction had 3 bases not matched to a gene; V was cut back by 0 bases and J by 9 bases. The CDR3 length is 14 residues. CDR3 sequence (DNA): TGTGCCACCAGCAGAGACGAGGACAGGGGGACGCAGTATTTT. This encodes CATSRDEDRGTQYF.

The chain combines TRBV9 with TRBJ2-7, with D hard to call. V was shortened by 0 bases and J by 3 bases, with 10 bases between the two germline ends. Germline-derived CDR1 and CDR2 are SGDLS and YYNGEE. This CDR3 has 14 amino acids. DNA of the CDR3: TGTGCCAGCAGCGTAGATGACTTTTTCTACGAGCAGTACTTC. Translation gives CASSVDDFFYEQYF.